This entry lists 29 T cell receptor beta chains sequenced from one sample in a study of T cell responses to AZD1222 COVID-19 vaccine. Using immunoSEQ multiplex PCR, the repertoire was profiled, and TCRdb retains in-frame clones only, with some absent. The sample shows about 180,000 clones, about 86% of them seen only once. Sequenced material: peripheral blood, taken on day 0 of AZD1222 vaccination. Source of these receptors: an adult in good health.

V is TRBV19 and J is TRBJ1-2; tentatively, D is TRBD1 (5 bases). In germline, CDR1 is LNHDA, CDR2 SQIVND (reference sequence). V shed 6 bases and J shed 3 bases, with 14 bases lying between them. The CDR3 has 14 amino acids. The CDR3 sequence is CASRLPGTDYGYTF. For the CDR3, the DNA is TGTGCCAGTAGGCTACCCGGGACGGACTATGGCTACACCTTC.

The CDR3 DNA sequence: TGTGCCATAGACTCGGGAACGGCCAAAAACATTCAGTACTTC. This translates into CAIDSGTAKNIQYF. The chain employs TRBV2 and TRBJ2-4, with TRBD2 as a possible D gene (5 bases). CDR1 is SNHLY and CDR2 is FYNNEI in the germline V gene. The V gene lost 10 bases and the J gene lost 1 base, with 14 bases spanning the gap. This CDR3 is 14 amino acids long.

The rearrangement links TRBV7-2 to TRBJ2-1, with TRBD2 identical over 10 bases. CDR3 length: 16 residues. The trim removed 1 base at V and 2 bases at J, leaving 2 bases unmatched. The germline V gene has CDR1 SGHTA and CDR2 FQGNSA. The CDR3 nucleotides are TGTGCCAGCAGCTTAGATCTAGCGGGGGCCTACAATGAGCAGTTCTTC. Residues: CASSLDLAGAYNEQFF.

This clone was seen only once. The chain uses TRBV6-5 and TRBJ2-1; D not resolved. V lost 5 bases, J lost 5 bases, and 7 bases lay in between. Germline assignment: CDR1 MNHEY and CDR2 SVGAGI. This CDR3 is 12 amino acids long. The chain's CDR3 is CASSRNNNEQFF. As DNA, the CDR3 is TGTGCCAGCAGTCGAAATAACAATGAGCAGTTCTTC.

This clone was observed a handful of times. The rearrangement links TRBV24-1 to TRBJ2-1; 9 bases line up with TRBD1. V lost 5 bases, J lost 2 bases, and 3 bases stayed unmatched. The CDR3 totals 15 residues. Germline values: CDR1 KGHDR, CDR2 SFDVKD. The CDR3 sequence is CATSARTGAYNEQFF. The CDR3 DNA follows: TGTGCCACCAGTGCCCGGACAGGGGCCTACAATGAGCAGTTCTTC.

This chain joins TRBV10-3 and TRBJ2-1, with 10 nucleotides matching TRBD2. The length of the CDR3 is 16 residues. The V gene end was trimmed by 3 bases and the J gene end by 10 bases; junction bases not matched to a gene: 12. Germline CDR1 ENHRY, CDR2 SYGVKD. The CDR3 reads CAISDSGSGGAVEQFF. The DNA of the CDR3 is TGTGCCATCAGTGATAGTGGGAGCGGGGGGGCCGTCGAGCAGTTCTTC.

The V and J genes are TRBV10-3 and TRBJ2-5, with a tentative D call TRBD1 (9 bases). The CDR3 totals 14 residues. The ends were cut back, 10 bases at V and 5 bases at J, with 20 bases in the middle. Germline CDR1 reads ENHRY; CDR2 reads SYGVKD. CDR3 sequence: CATRGGQGGETQYF. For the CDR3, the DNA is TGTGCCACCCGGGGGGGACAGGGAGGGGAGACCCAGTACTTC.

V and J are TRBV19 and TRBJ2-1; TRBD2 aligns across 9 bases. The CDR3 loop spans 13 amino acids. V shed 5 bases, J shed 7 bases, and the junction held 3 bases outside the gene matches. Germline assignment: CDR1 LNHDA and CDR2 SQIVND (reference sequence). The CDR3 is CASSQLAGNEQFF. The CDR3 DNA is TGTGCCAGTAGTCAGCTAGCGGGGAATGAGCAGTTCTTC.

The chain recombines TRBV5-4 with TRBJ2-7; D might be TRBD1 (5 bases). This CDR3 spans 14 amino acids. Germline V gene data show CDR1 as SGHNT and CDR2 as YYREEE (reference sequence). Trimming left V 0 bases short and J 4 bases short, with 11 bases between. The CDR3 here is CASSLGQGKYEQYF. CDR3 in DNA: TGTGCCAGCAGCTTGGGTCAGGGAAAATACGAGCAGTACTTC.

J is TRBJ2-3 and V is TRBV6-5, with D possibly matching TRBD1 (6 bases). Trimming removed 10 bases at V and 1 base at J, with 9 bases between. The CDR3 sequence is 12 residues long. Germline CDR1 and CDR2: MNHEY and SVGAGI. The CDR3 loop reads CATRGGTDTQYF. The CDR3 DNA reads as TGTGCCACCAGGGGAGGCACAGATACGCAGTATTTT.

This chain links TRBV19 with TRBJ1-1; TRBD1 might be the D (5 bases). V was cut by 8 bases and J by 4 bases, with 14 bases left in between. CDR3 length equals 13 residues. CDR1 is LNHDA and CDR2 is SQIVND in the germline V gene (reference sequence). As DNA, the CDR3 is TGTGCCAGTGTCAGGGAGGGTAGCACTGAAGCTTTCTTT. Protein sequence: CASVREGSTEAFF.

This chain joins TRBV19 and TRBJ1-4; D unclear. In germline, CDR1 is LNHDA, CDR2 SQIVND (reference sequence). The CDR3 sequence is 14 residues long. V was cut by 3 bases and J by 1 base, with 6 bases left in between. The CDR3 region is CASSMSRTNEKLFF. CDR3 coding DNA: TGTGCCAGTAGTATGAGCAGAACTAATGAAAAACTGTTTTTT.

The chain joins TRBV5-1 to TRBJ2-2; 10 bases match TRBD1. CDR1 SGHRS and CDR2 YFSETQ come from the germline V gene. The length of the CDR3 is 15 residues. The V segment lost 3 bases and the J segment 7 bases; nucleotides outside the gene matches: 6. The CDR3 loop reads CASSWGQGINGELFF. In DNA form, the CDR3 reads TGCGCCAGCAGCTGGGGACAGGGGATTAACGGGGAGCTGTTTTTT.

This CDR3 reads CASSPDRAYQPQHF. The CDR3 nucleotides read TGTGCCAGCAGTCCGGACAGGGCGTATCAGCCCCAGCATTTT. The rearrangement links TRBV4-2 to TRBJ1-5, with 8 bases lining up with TRBD1. Trimming took 6 bases from V and 5 from J; bases not matched to a gene: 6. This CDR3 has 14 amino acids. Germline V CDR1 and CDR2: LGHNA, YNFKEQ.

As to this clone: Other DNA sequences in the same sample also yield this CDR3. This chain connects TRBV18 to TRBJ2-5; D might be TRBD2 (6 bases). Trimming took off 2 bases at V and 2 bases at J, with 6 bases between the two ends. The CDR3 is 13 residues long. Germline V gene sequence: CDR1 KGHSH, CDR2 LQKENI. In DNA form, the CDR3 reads TGTGCCAGCTCACCAGGGAGGCAAGAGACCCAGTACTTC. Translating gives CASSPGRQETQYF. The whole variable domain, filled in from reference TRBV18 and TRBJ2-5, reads NAGVMQNPRHLVRRRGQEARLRCSPMKGHSHVYWYRQLPEEGLKFMVYLQKENIIDESGMPKERFSAEFPKEGPSILRIQQVVRGDSAAYFCASSPGRQETQYFGPGTRLLVL.

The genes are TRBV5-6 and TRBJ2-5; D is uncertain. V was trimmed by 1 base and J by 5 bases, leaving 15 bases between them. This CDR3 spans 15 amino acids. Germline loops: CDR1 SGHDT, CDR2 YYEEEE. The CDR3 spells CASSLFMSDGETQYF. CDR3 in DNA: TGTGCCAGCAGCTTGTTTATGTCGGACGGGGAGACCCAGTACTTC.

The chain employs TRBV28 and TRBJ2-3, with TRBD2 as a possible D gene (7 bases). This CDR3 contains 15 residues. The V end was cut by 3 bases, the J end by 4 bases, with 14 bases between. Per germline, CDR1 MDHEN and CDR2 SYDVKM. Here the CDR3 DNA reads TGTGCCAGCAGTTTCTCGGGGGGCCTGGCAGATACGCAGTATTTT. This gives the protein CASSFSGGLADTQYF.

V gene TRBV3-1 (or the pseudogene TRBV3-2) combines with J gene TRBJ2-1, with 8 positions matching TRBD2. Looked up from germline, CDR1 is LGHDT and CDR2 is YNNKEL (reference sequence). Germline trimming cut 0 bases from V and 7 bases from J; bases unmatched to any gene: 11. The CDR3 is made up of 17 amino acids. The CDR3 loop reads CASSQDREGGPFNEQFF. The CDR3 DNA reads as TGTGCCAGCAGCCAAGATCGGGAGGGGGGGCCTTTTAATGAGCAGTTCTTC.

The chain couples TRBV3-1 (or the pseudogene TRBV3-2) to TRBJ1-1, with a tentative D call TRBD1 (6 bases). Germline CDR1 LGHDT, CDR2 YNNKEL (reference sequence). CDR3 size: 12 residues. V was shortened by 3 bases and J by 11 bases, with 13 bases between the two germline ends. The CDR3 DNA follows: TGTGCCAGCAGCCAGGGGGCCAGGGTGGCTTTCTTT. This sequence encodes CASSQGARVAFF.

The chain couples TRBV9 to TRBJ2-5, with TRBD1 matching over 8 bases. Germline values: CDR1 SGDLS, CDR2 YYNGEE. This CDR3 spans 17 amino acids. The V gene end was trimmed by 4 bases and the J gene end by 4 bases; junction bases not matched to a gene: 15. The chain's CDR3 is CASSPLGVSGGGETQYF. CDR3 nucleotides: TGTGCCAGCAGCCCCTTAGGGGTCTCAGGGGGCGGAGAGACCCAGTACTTC. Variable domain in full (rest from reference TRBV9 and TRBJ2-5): DSGVTQTPKHLITATGQRVTLRCSPRSGDLSVYWYQQSLDQGLQFLIQYYNGEERAKGNILERFSAQQFPDLHSELNLSSLELGDSALYFCASSPLGVSGGGETQYFGPGTRLLVL.

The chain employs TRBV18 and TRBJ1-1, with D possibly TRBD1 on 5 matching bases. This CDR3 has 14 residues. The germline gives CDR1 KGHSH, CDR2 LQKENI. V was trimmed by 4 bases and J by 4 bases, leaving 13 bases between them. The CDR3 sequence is CASSLTRDPTEAFF. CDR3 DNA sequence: TGTGCCAGCTCACTAACTCGGGACCCCACTGAAGCTTTCTTT.

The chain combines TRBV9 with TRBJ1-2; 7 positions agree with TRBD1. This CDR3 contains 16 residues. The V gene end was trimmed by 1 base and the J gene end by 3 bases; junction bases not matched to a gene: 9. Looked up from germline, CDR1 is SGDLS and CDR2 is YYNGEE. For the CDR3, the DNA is TGTGCCAGCAGCGTAACCCCGGGGCAGGGGGACTATGGCTACACCTTC. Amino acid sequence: CASSVTPGQGDYGYTF. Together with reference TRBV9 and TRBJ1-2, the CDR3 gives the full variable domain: DSGVTQTPKHLITATGQRVTLRCSPRSGDLSVYWYQQSLDQGLQFLIQYYNGEERAKGNILERFSAQQFPDLHSELNLSSLELGDSALYFCASSVTPGQGDYGYTFGSGTRLTVV.

The CDR3 spells CASSGQYSPYEQYF. CDR3 sequence (DNA): TGTGCCAGCAGCGGCCAGTATTCCCCCTACGAGCAGTACTTC. The chain links TRBV9 to TRBJ2-7; D unresolved. Trimming left V 3 bases short and J 2 bases short, with 12 bases between. The CDR3 extends over 14 amino acids. Germline loops: CDR1 SGDLS, CDR2 YYNGEE.

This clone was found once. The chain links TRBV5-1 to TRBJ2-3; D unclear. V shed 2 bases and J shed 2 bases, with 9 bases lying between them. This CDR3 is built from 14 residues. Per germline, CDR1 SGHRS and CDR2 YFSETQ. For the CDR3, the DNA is TGCGCCAGCAGCTTAATTGGGGTCACAGATACGCAGTATTTT. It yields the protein CASSLIGVTDTQYF.

The CDR3 protein is CASSFSESSKGYTF. In nucleotides, the CDR3 is TGTGCCAGCAGCTTTAGTGAGTCCTCTAAGGGCTACACCTTC. The chain is built from TRBV7-3 and TRBJ1-2; no reliable D call. The CDR3 has 14 residues. The germline V and J ends were trimmed by 3 bases and 8 bases, with 16 bases remaining between them. Germline CDR1 is SGHTA and CDR2 is FQGTGA.

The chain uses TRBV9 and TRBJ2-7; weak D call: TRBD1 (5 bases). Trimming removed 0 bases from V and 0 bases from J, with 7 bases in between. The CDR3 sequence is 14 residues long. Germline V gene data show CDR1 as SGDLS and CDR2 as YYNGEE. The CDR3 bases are TGTGCCAGCAGCGTAGCCGACAGCTCCTACGAGCAGTACTTC. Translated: CASSVADSSYEQYF.

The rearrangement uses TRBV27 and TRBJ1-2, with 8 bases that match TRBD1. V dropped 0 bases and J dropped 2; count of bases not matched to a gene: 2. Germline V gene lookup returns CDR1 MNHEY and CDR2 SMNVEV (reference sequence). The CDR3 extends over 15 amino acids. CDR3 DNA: TGTGCCAGCAGTTTATCCAGGACAGGGAACTATGGCTACACCTTC. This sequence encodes CASSLSRTGNYGYTF.

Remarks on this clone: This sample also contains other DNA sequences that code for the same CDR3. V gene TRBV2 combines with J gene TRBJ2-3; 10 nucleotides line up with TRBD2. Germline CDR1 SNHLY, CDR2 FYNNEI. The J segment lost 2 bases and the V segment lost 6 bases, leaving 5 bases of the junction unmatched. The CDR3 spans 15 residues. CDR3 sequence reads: CASSGTSGTTDTQYF. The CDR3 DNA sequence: TGTGCCAGCAGCGGAACTAGCGGGACCACAGATACGCAGTATTTT.

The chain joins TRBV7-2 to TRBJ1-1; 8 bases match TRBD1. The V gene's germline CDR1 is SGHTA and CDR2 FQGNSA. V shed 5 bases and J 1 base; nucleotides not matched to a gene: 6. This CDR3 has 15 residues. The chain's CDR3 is CASSTPQGGNTEAFF. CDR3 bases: TGTGCCAGCAGCACCCCACAGGGGGGGAACACTGAAGCTTTCTTT.